This TCR beta chain was identified during a study of CD8+CD57+ T cells in acquired aplastic anemia. As for the study in general: Isolated CD4+ and CD8+ cells, once sorted, yielded DNA averaging approximately 3 ug. Broader study findings: Sharing between patients and controls was observed for some 27 CD8+ CDR3 sequences. With respect to CD8+ Simpson's diversity, patients and controls did not differ significantly.

Remarks on this clonotype: Its antigen remains unknown.

According to the study, genomic DNA was the template for TCR beta VDJ and CDR3 profiling. TCRdb fed the reads into MiXCR, producing one record per CDR3 protein. The sample carries 150,000 to 200,000 distinct CDR3 sequences, around 45% recorded once. Germline CDR1 is ENHRY and CDR2 is SYGVKD. CDR3 length equals 12 residues. V shed 4 bases and J shed 3 bases, with 7 bases lying between them. The sequenced sample was sorted CD4+, CD8+, or CD8+CD57+ T cells (not recorded which) from PBMCs. The receptor was derived from a human donor in good health. The rearrangement joins TRBV10-3 to TRBJ2-7; D is undetermined. The CDR3 DNA is TGTGCCATCAGTGGGACCAGCTACGAGCAGTACTTC. The encoded protein is CAISGTSYEQYF.